The clone carrying this T cell receptor (beta chain) has only a few counts. This sample was taken from a study of blood T cell repertoires in COVID-19. The CDR3 covers 15 residues. Germline V gene lookup returns CDR1 MNHEY and CDR2 SMNVEV (reference sequence). The ends lost 4 bases at V and 6 bases at J; junction bases unmatched: 5. Original methodology: Estimated nucleated cell counts came from reference gene primer amplification. Generated by immunoSEQ multiplex PCR, the TCRdb table keeps only in-frame clones and is missing some. That table is the source of V, J and clone size, and D and trimming were worked out from the DNA. The table shows around 300,000 clones, with around 87% occurring only once. Recovered Cohort 3 donors showed two negative PCRs, clearance, or symptom resolution.

The rearrangement links TRBV27 to TRBJ1-5; TRBD1 agrees at 11 bases. The sequence was collected from a woman younger than 35 who had recovered from COVID-19. Sequenced: PBMCs or T cells enriched from blood (not recorded which). CDR3 residues: CASSWTGGGIQPQHF. CDR3 nucleotides: TGTGCCAGCAGTTGGACAGGGGGCGGAATTCAGCCCCAGCATTTT.